A selection of T cell receptor beta chains follows, all from one sample in a study of blood T cell repertoires in COVID-19. The method was immunoSEQ multiplex PCR; TCRdb's version includes in-frame clones alone and lacks a portion of them. The table has about 120,000 clones, approximately 87% seen once; the top ten hold 2% to 2.5%. Sequenced sample: peripheral blood. These receptor sequences come from a man aged 25 to 45 with acute or convalescent COVID-19. CDR3s include the opening cysteine and the closing phenylalanine or tryptophan. D genes are given only for firm matches. Clone size is not always given. Where it is, it says once, few, many or a class for expanded clones.

clone size,D gene,V gene,CDR3 length,J gene,CDR3 DNA,CDR3 protein
.,TRBD1,TRBV27,15,TRBJ2-7,TGTGCCAGCAGTTTATCCGGGACAGGGCTCAACGAGCAGTACTTC,CASSLSGTGLNEQYF
.,.,TRBV19,14,TRBJ2-1,TGTGCCAGTAGTATGGGGCTCGCAGGCAATGAGCAGTTCTTC,CASSMGLAGNEQFF
.,.,TRBV29-1,13,TRBJ1-1,TGCAGCGTTTCGAGGAGTATGGACACTGAAGCTTTCTTT,CSVSRSMDTEAFF
.,.,TRBV27,14,TRBJ2-2,TGTGCCAGCAGTTTAACAGGACCCACCGGGGAGCTGTTTTTT,CASSLTGPTGELFF
.,TRBD1,TRBV6-5,13,TRBJ1-1,TGTGCCAGCACCCAACCAGGGGGGACAGCTGCTTTCTTT,CASTQPGGTAAFF
.,.,TRBV4-3,17,TRBJ2-5,TGCGCCAGCAGCCATGGCTCTCAGGGGCCGTCGCAAGAGACCCAGTACTTC,CASSHGSQGPSQETQYF
few,TRBD1,TRBV9,16,TRBJ2-5,TGTGCCAGCAGCTCCCTGGACAGGGGGTTTAGGGAGACCCAGTACTTC,CASSSLDRGFRETQYF
.,.,TRBV7-8,16,TRBJ1-3,TGTGCCAGCAGCTTAGGGTGGTTGAGCTCTGGAAACACCATATATTTT,CASSLGWLSSGNTIYF
.,.,TRBV3-1/TRBV3-2,13,TRBJ1-6,TGTGCCAGCACGAGGCAGGGCAATTCACCCCTCCACTTT,CASTRQGNSPLHF
.,TRBD2,TRBV11-2,13,TRBJ2-7,TGTGCCAGCAGCTTCGGCGGGGGCTACGAGCAGTACTTC,CASSFGGGYEQYF
.,TRBD1,TRBV11-3,14,TRBJ1-6,TGTGCCAGCAGCTTAGGGGGGACAGGTTCACCCCTCCACTTT,CASSLGGTGSPLHF
.,TRBD1,TRBV19,16,TRBJ1-6,TGTGCCAGTAGTTTCCAGGACAGGGGTAACCATTCACCCCTCCACTTT,CASSFQDRGNHSPLHF
few,TRBD1,TRBV30,13,TRBJ1-2,TGTGCCTGGAGCCCGGGACAGTTCTATGGCTACACCTTC,CAWSPGQFYGYTF
.,TRBD2,TRBV4-1,16,TRBJ2-7,TGCGCCAGCAGCCAAGATAGGCTAGCGGACTCCTACGAGCAGTACTTC,CASSQDRLADSYEQYF
once,TRBD1,TRBV5-4,18,TRBJ1-6,TGTGCCAGCAGCTTGAATAAGGCAGGGGGCTACGATAATTCACCCCTCCACTTT,CASSLNKAGGYDNSPLHF
.,TRBD1,TRBV18,13,TRBJ1-2,TGTGCCAGCTCACCGACAGGGTTCGACGGCTACACCTTC,CASSPTGFDGYTF
.,TRBD1,TRBV27,15,TRBJ2-7,TGTGCCAGCAGTTCCGGGACAGGGGGCGCCTACGAGCAGTACTTC,CASSSGTGGAYEQYF
.,.,TRBV5-5,14,TRBJ1-5,TGTGCCAGCAGCTTTTCAGGGAGCAATCAGCCCCAGCATTTT,CASSFSGSNQPQHF
.,.,TRBV5-4,12,TRBJ2-3,TGTGCCAGCAGCACTAGCACAGATACGCAGTATTTT,CASSTSTDTQYF
.,TRBD1,TRBV11-1,14,TRBJ2-3,TGTGCCAGCAGCACGACAGGGTTTGCAGATACGCAGTATTTT,CASSTTGFADTQYF
.,.,TRBV29-1,14,TRBJ1-1,TGCAGCGCTACCGAGCTGACAGGGAACACTGAAGCTTTCTTT,CSATELTGNTEAFF
.,.,TRBV4-3,13,TRBJ2-7,TGCGCCAGCAGCCAGGACGGGGGGCGCGAGCAGTACTTC,CASSQDGGREQYF
.,TRBD1,TRBV3-1/TRBV3-2,15,TRBJ1-5,TGTGCCAGCAGCCCACAGGGGGCGAGCAATCAGCCCCAGCATTTT,CASSPQGASNQPQHF
.,.,TRBV7-9,19,TRBJ1-4,TGTGCCAGCAGCTTAGCGCACGGGGGTCCCGTTGCAACTAATGAAAAACTGTTTTTT,CASSLAHGGPVATNEKLFF
.,.,TRBV27,12,TRBJ2-1,TGTGCCAGCAGGACGGGCGGGAATGAGCAGTTCTTC,CASRTGGNEQFF
once,TRBD1,TRBV6-6,16,TRBJ1-1,TGTGCCAGCAGCCCGAGGACAGGCCCGATGAACACTGAAGCTTTCTTT,CASSPRTGPMNTEAFF
.,.,TRBV19,14,TRBJ1-1,TGTGCCAGTAGTATGGGTGGGGCGGCTACTGAAGCTTTCTTT,CASSMGGAATEAFF
.,.,TRBV6-5,14,TRBJ2-3,TGTGCCAGCAGTTACTCTAGCGACACAGATACGCAGTATTTT,CASSYSSDTDTQYF
once,TRBD1,TRBV3-1/TRBV3-2,13,TRBJ1-2,TGTGCCAGCAGCCCGGGACAGGTGGATGGCCACACCTTC,CASSPGQVDGHTF
.,.,TRBV7-3,15,TRBJ2-7,TGTGCCAGCAGCCCCAGGGGAGGGATGGCCTACGAGCAGTACTTC,CASSPRGGMAYEQYF
.,TRBD2,TRBV4-1,16,TRBJ2-3,TGCGCCAGCAGCCGTACTAGCGGGGGGCCGGAGAGGACGCAGTATTTT,CASSRTSGGPERTQYF
.,TRBD1,TRBV19,15,TRBJ1-4,TGTGCCAGTAGTAAGCTCCAGGGGGCTAATGAAAAACTGTTTTTT,CASSKLQGANEKLFF
few,TRBD1,TRBV4-2,14,TRBJ1-4,TGTGCCAGCAGCCAAACAGGGGGTAATGAAAAACTGTTTTTT,CASSQTGGNEKLFF
few,TRBD1,TRBV28,14,TRBJ2-1,TGTGCCAGCAGTACAGGACAGGGGGTCAATGAGCAGTTCTTC,CASSTGQGVNEQFF
.,.,TRBV6-2/TRBV6-3,14,TRBJ1-5,TGTGCCAGCAGCCGCGGCAGGGAGGGTCAGCCCCAGCATTTT,CASSRGREGQPQHF
.,.,TRBV25-1,13,TRBJ1-1,TGTGCCAGCAGTGAATTCGGTATCACTGAAGCTTTCTTT,CASSEFGITEAFF
few,.,TRBV4-3,15,TRBJ2-2,TGCGCCAGCAGCCAGGACTTCGCGAACACCGGGGAGCTGTTTTTT,CASSQDFANTGELFF
.,TRBD1,TRBV6-2/TRBV6-3,16,TRBJ2-3,TGTGCCAGCAGTTACTCCGCTCCCTCCGGGACAGGGACGCAGTATTTT,CASSYSAPSGTGTQYF
few,TRBD2,TRBV9,14,TRBJ2-7,TGTGCCAGCAGTGGAGCGGGAGGGCTGGACGAGCAGTACTTC,CASSGAGGLDEQYF
.,.,TRBV5-5,15,TRBJ1-4,TGTGCCAGCAGCGCGTTGACAGGCCAAGGTGAAAAACTGTTTTTT,CASSALTGQGEKLFF
.,.,TRBV2,13,TRBJ1-1,TGTGCCAGCACCCCGTGGCTGAACACTGAAGCTTTCTTT,CASTPWLNTEAFF
.,.,TRBV27,16,TRBJ1-5,TGTGCCAGCAGTCCCCACGTGGGCCGTGGGAGAGGGTCCCAGCATTTT,CASSPHVGRGRGSQHF
.,.,TRBV30,15,TRBJ2-3,TGTGCCTGGAGCCCCGCCGGGTTCGGCACAGATACGCAGTATTTT,CAWSPAGFGTDTQYF
.,.,TRBV4-1,18,TRBJ2-2,TGCGCCAGCAGCCAAGATCGGAACCGAGGAGGGGTCGGCGGGGAGCTGTTTTTT,CASSQDRNRGGVGGELFF
.,TRBD1,TRBV10-3,15,TRBJ1-1,TGTGCCATCAGTAGGGGGGACAGTTTGAACACTGAAGCTTTCTTT,CAISRGDSLNTEAFF
.,.,TRBV27,13,TRBJ2-2,TGTGCCAGCTTACGGGGGAACACCGGGGAGCTGTTTTTT,CASLRGNTGELFF